The rows below give T cell receptor beta chains drawn from one sample of a study of beta chain features in type 1 diabetes. Measured with immunoSEQ multiplex PCR; TCRdb has only the in-frame clones, and not every one. The data hold 900,000 or so clones, with 15% to 20% observed a single time. The material sequenced was naive CD4+ T cells from blood. These receptor sequences come from a woman aged 18-35 years in good health. Both conserved end residues are part of each CDR3. Each record gives: J gene, D gene, V gene, clone size, CDR3 DNA, CDR3 protein. A D gene is named only where the DNA matches it firmly. Clone size is not always given. Where it is, it says once, few, many or a class for expanded clones.

>TRBJ2-1|-|TRBV29-1|-
TGCAGCGTGGATAGGGGGTTCCTCTTC
CSVDRGFLF
>TRBJ1-1|-|TRBV18|-
TGTGCCAGCTCACCCCCGGCCTTGAACACTGAAGCTTTCTTT
CASSPPALNTEAFF
>TRBJ2-3|-|TRBV5-1|few
TGCGCCAGCAGCTGGAGCACAGATACGCAGTATTTT
CASSWSTDTQYF
>TRBJ2-1|TRBD2|TRBV14|many
TGTGCCAGCAGCGGACTAGCGTGGGATGAGCAGTTCTTC
CASSGLAWDEQFF
>TRBJ1-2|-|TRBV7-2|-
TGTGCCAGCAGCTTATCCGGGGGCGCCTTCTCCTATGGCTACACCTTC
CASSLSGGAFSYGYTF
>TRBJ2-1|-|TRBV9|-
TGTGCCAGCAGCGGACATTACTACAATGAGCAGTTCTTC
CASSGHYYNEQFF
>TRBJ2-5|TRBD2|TRBV9|-
TGTGCCAGCAGCTTAGCGGGACTAGCGGGAGGGCTTGAAGAGACCCAGTACTTC
CASSLAGLAGGLEETQYF
>TRBJ2-2|-|TRBV28|-
TGTGCCAGCAGTTCAGGAGGGGCCGGGGAGCTGTTTTTT
CASSSGGAGELFF
>TRBJ1-2|TRBD1|TRBV14|few
TGTGCCAGCAGCCGAGGGACAGGGTCTAACTATGGCTACACCTTC
CASSRGTGSNYGYTF
>TRBJ2-3|-|TRBV7-8|-
TGTGCCAGCAGCGCAGACAGAAAGCGCACAGATACGCAGTATTTT
CASSADRKRTDTQYF